The 20 T cell receptor beta chains below were found in one sample sequenced in a study of CD4 T cells in relation to SARS-CoV-2 and coronaviruses. Their antigen targets remain unknown. CD4+ T cells from unexposed donors were obtained before the COVID-19 pandemic (2011-2018). Isolation of CD4+ T cells took place after about eleven days in culture. Method: immunoSEQ multiplex PCR; TCRdb's copy keeps in-frame clones and lacks some. The data show approximately 25,000 clones, roughly 80% seen once. Sequenced input: CD4+ T cells from PBMCs, cultured in vitro. Receptor source: a human donor in good health.

The chain couples TRBV20-1 to TRBJ2-1; the D gene is possibly TRBD1 (5 bases). Between the trimmed V and J ends, which lost 3 bases and 3 bases, there was a span of 12 bases. CDR1 and CDR2 from the germline V gene are DFQATT and SNEGSKA (reference sequence). The CDR3 has 14 amino acids. The chain's CDR3 is CSASRQGNYNEQFF. In DNA, the CDR3 is TGCAGTGCTAGTCGTCAGGGTAACTACAATGAGCAGTTCTTC.

A remark on this clone: At one end the junction does not follow the germline gene, possibly because of a read error. J is TRBJ2-1 and V is TRBV5-1; TRBD2 aligns across 9 bases. The CDR3 has 15 residues. Looked up from germline, CDR1 is SGHRS and CDR2 is YFSETQ. CDR3 amino acids: CASSLGLAIYNEQFF. CDR3 in DNA: TGCGCCAGCAGTTTGGGACTAGCTATCTACAATGAGCAGTTCTTC.

The genes are TRBV3-1 (or the pseudogene TRBV3-2) and TRBJ1-2; D is possibly TRBD1 (5 bases). The CDR3 extends over 14 amino acids. Trimming cost V 4 bases and J 8 bases, with 17 bases left between them. Germline loops: CDR1 LGHDT, CDR2 YNNKEL (reference sequence). The CDR3 nucleotides read TGTGCCAGCAGCCCGCCTCGGGACCTTTGGGGCTACACCTTC. It yields the protein CASSPPRDLWGYTF.

The CDR3 here is CASSLGETWGGELFF. DNA for the CDR3: TGTGCCAGCAGCTTAGGCGAAACCTGGGGCGGGGAGCTGTTTTTT. The J gene is TRBJ2-2, the V gene TRBV7-9; D is ambiguous. Germline values: CDR1 SEHNR, CDR2 FQNEAQ (reference sequence). This CDR3 is 15 amino acids long. Trimming took off 1 base at V and 7 bases at J, with 13 bases between the two ends.

This clone was seen only a few times. This chain uses TRBV10-3 with TRBJ2-3; D gene uncertain. The germline V gene has CDR1 ENHRY and CDR2 SYGVKD. V was trimmed by 5 bases and J by 1 base, leaving 13 bases between them. The CDR3 is 15 amino acids. The CDR3 loop reads CAISKTASGTDTQYF. As DNA, the CDR3 is TGTGCCATCAGTAAGACTGCCTCGGGCACAGATACGCAGTATTTT.

V usage is TRBV19 and J usage is TRBJ2-3; D possibly corresponds to TRBD1 (7 bases). Germline lookup yields CDR1 LNHDA and CDR2 SQIVND (reference sequence). Trimming shortened V by 9 bases and J by 14 bases, and 21 bases separated the two germline ends. The length of the CDR3 is 12 residues. The CDR3 is CASGGPGQPPYF. The CDR3 DNA follows: TGTGCCAGCGGGGGCCCGGGACAGCCCCCGTATTTT. Together with reference TRBV19 and TRBJ2-3, the CDR3 gives the full variable domain: DGGITQSPKYLFRKEGQNVTLSCEQNLNHDAMYWYRQDPGQGLRLIYYSQIVNDFQKGDIAEGYSVSREKKESFPLTVTSAQKNPTAFYLCASGGPGQPPYFGPGTRLTVL.

This chain uses TRBV3-1 (or the pseudogene TRBV3-2) with TRBJ2-1, with 8 bases fitting TRBD1. CDR3 length equals 17 residues. V shed 0 bases, J shed 9 bases, and the junction held 13 bases outside the gene matches. The germline CDR1 and CDR2 sequences are LGHDT and YNNKEL (reference sequence). CDR3 residues: CASSQDPGTGKVGEQFF. The DNA for the CDR3 is TGTGCCAGCAGCCAAGATCCCGGGACAGGCAAGGTGGGTGAGCAGTTCTTC.

The chain combines TRBV7-9 with TRBJ2-5; D is unresolved. The CDR3 length is 12 residues. The germline V and J ends were trimmed by 1 base and 3 bases, with 3 bases remaining between them. Germline CDR1 and CDR2: SEHNR and FQNEAQ (reference sequence). The CDR3 region is CASSLVKETQYF. The CDR3 DNA is TGTGCCAGCAGCTTAGTGAAAGAGACCCAGTACTTC.

V usage is TRBV19 and J usage is TRBJ2-3, with 14 positions matching TRBD2. After removal of 8 bases from V and 2 bases from J, the junction contained 3 bases not matched to a gene. The germline V gene encodes CDR1 LNHDA and CDR2 SQIVND (reference sequence). This CDR3 contains 15 residues. The DNA of the CDR3 is TGTGCCAGTGGGACTAGCGGGAGTCCCACAGATACGCAGTATTTT. It codes for CASGTSGSPTDTQYF.

The rearrangement links TRBV3-1 (or the pseudogene TRBV3-2) to TRBJ1-5, with D hard to call. The CDR3 runs to 12 residues. The V end lost 6 bases, the J end lost 5 bases, and 8 bases lay between the germline ends. From germline, CDR1 is LGHDT and CDR2 YNNKEL (reference sequence). DNA of the CDR3: TGTGCCAGCAGTATGGCTGATCAGCCCCAGCATTTT. This gives the protein CASSMADQPQHF.

The chain couples TRBV19 to TRBJ2-4; 7 positions agree with TRBD1. With 4 bases clipped from V and 1 base from J, the junction kept 10 bases outside the gene matches. The CDR3 is made up of 17 amino acids. Looked up from germline, CDR1 is LNHDA and CDR2 is SQIVND (reference sequence). The CDR3 protein is CASSTPGQSWAKNIQYF. CDR3 DNA: TGTGCCAGTAGTACTCCGGGACAGTCTTGGGCCAAAAACATTCAGTACTTC. Combining the CDR3 with reference TRBV19 and TRBJ2-4 gives the whole variable domain DGGITQSPKYLFRKEGQNVTLSCEQNLNHDAMYWYRQDPGQGLRLIYYSQIVNDFQKGDIAEGYSVSREKKESFPLTVTSAQKNPTAFYLCASSTPGQSWAKNIQYFGAGTRLSVL.

The V and J genes are TRBV13 and TRBJ2-5, with 7 nucleotides matching TRBD1. This CDR3 is built from 15 residues. Trimming at V came to 5 bases and at J to 4 bases, leaving 10 bases not matched to a gene. Germline loops: CDR1 PRHDT, CDR2 FYEKMQ (reference sequence). The CDR3 DNA reads TGTGCCAGCAGCCAAAGACAGGGTTTCTTAGAGACCCAGTACTTC. Translation: CASSQRQGFLETQYF.

V gene TRBV28 combines with J gene TRBJ1-6; no reliable D call. The V end lost 3 bases, the J end lost 7 bases, and 10 bases lay between the germline ends. There are 14 residues in the CDR3. Germline CDR1 reads MDHEN; CDR2 reads SYDVKM. CDR3 region: CASSFRPSNSPLHF. CDR3 nucleotide sequence: TGTGCCAGCAGTTTCCGGCCCAGCAATTCACCCCTCCACTTT.

The chain has TRBV11-2 and TRBJ2-1, with D possibly matching TRBD2 (5 bases). CDR1 is SGHAT and CDR2 is FQNNGV in the germline V gene. The CDR3 runs 16 residues. The V end was cut by 6 bases, the J end by 7 bases, with 22 bases between. The CDR3 region has the DNA TGTGCCAGCAGACTAGTGGGCCCCCAAGGAGGTAATGAGCAGTTCTTC. This encodes CASRLVGPQGGNEQFF.

Only a few counts were recorded for this clone. The chain is built from TRBV19 and TRBJ2-1; 11 bases map to TRBD2. Germline-derived CDR1 and CDR2 are LNHDA and SQIVND (reference sequence). CDR3 length: 17 amino acids. The V gene end was trimmed by 7 bases and the J gene end by 2 bases; junction bases not matched to a gene: 10. In DNA form, the CDR3 reads TGTGCCAGTACATCTAGCGGGAGGTTCGGGACCTACAATGAGCAGTTCTTC. This translates into CASTSSGRFGTYNEQFF.

V and J are TRBV5-4 and TRBJ2-1, with 9 bases identical to TRBD2. The CDR3 totals 19 residues. CDR1 is SGHNT, CDR2 YYREEE, per germline (reference sequence). Trimming cost V 2 bases and J 3 bases; bases outside gene matches: 15. CDR3 bases: TGTGCCAGCAGCTTACATAGCTTTCCTGCGGGAGGGCTCTACAATGAGCAGTTCTTC. Protein: CASSLHSFPAGGLYNEQFF.

V and J are TRBV14 and TRBJ2-5, with D perhaps given as TRBD1 or TRBD2 (5 bases each). The CDR3 is made up of 16 amino acids. The V gene's germline CDR1 is SGHDN and CDR2 FVKESK. V lost 0 bases to trimming and J lost 5 bases, with 16 bases between them. As DNA, the CDR3 is TGTGCCAGCAGCCAAGATAGTGTGGGGCGCGGGGAGACCCAGTACTTC. Translation: CASSQDSVGRGETQYF. Drawing the rest from reference TRBV14 and TRBJ2-5, the complete variable domain is EAGVTQFPSHSVIEKGQTVTLRCDPISGHDNLYWYRRVMGKEIKFLLHFVKESKQDESGMPNNRFLAERTGGTYSTLKVQPAELEDSGVYFCASSQDSVGRGETQYFGPGTRLLVL.

This rearrangement joins TRBV5-4 to TRBJ2-3; maybe TRBD2 (6 bases). This CDR3 has 17 residues. Deletions cut 2 bases from V and 0 bases from J, with 16 bases between. Germline CDR1 is SGHNT and CDR2 is YYREEE (reference sequence). The CDR3, as DNA: TGTGCCAGCAGCTTAGGGATGAGGCGGGGTAGCACAGATACGCAGTATTTT. Translated, it gives CASSLGMRRGSTDTQYF. Full variable domain (rest looked up from reference TRBV5-4 and TRBJ2-3): ETGVTQSPTHLIKTRGQQVTLRCSSQSGHNTVSWYQQALGQGPQFIFQYYREEENGRGNFPPRFSGLQFPNYSSELNVNALELDDSALYLCASSLGMRRGSTDTQYFGPGTRLTVL.

This clone showed up just once. The J gene is TRBJ1-1, the V gene TRBV11-2; no clear D gene. Germline values: CDR1 SGHAT, CDR2 FQNNGV. V lost 6 bases, J lost 4 bases, and 12 bases lay in between. The CDR3 has 13 residues. The CDR3 DNA reads as TGTGCCAGCAGTCGCCAATTAGCCACTGAAGCTTTCTTT. Translation: CASSRQLATEAFF. Full variable domain (outside the CDR3, taken from reference TRBV11-2 and TRBJ1-1): EAGVAQSPRYKIIEKRQSVAFWCNPISGHATLYWYQQILGQGPKLLIQFQNNGVVDDSQLPKDRFSAERLKGVDSTLKIQPAKLEDSAVYLCASSRQLATEAFFGQGTRLTVV.

This chain joins TRBV19 and TRBJ2-1, with 11 nucleotides matching TRBD2. After removal of 10 bases from V and 10 bases from J, the junction contained 12 bases not matched to a gene. Germline V gene lookup returns CDR1 LNHDA and CDR2 SQIVND (reference sequence). The CDR3 sequence is 14 residues long. In DNA form, the CDR3 reads TGTGCCACTCGGGGACTAGCGGCGCGGTGGGAGCAGTTCTTC. Protein sequence: CATRGLAARWEQFF.